Each of the 6 T cell receptor beta chains below was sequenced from the same sample in a study of T cells after yellow fever vaccination (dated by TCRdb to 2018 to 2020). In light of the paper, this sample's treatment or condition label describes: live attenuated yellow fever vaccine strain. The receptor library was made with 5' RACE. The sequencer was an Illumina HiSeq 2500. TCRdb reran the public reads through fastp at Q25 and MiXCR, keeping productive beta chains. Rows with a matching CDR3 protein are joined into one entry that keeps the most common DNA and genes. Here the sample has around 610,000 distinct CDR3 sequences; about 13% occur a single time. The leading ten clones occupy roughly an eighth of the sample. This specimen was PBMCs, taken on the day of the yellow fever booster vaccination. The receptors were sampled from a man in his thirties or forties who received the YFV17D yellow fever vaccine.

The chain recombines TRBV6-1 with TRBJ2-7; 10 bases match TRBD1. Germline trimming cut 7 bases from V and 6 bases from J; bases unmatched to any gene: 9. The CDR3 covers 14 residues. Germline V CDR1 and CDR2: MNHNS, SASEGT. For the CDR3, the DNA is TGTGCCAGCACCTTGACAGGGGGCTCTCTCGAGCAGTACTTC. Protein sequence: CASTLTGGSLEQYF.

The V and J genes are TRBV7-9 and TRBJ2-5; TRBD2 matches at 8 bases. The junction had 11 bases not matched to a gene; V was cut back by 3 bases and J by 5 bases. This CDR3 is built from 16 residues. The germline CDR1 and CDR2 sequences are SEHNR and FQNEAQ (reference sequence). For the CDR3, the DNA is TGTGCCAGCAGCTTTGGAGGGGCGGGAGGTTCGGAGACCCAGTACTTC. It encodes CASSFGGAGGSETQYF.

This clonotype has only a few counts. J is TRBJ2-5 and V is TRBV7-2; D may correspond to TRBD1 or TRBD2 (5 bases each). The germline gives CDR1 SGHTA, CDR2 FQGNSA. V was trimmed by 6 bases and J by 5 bases, leaving 13 bases between them. The CDR3 covers 13 residues. The DNA of the CDR3 is TGTGCCAGCAGTCCCGTGGGGGTGGAGACCCAGTACTTC. As protein: CASSPVGVETQYF.

The CDR3 DNA reads TGCGCCAGCAGCTTTGGACAGGGGGCGCCTGAGCAGTACTTC. This translates into CASSFGQGAPEQYF. The genes are TRBV5-1 and TRBJ2-7, with 11 bases fitting TRBD1. The CDR3 consists of 14 residues. V trimming: 2 bases; J trimming: 7 bases; junction bases outside the gene matches: 5. Germline V CDR1 and CDR2: SGHRS, YFSETQ.

This clonotype appeared a few times. Here the CDR3 reads CASSQKPDGAGELFF. The CDR3 DNA is TGTGCCAGCAGCCAAAAGCCAGATGGGGCCGGGGAGCTGTTTTTT. The chain joins TRBV4-2 to TRBJ2-2; D not certain. CDR3 length: 15 amino acids. CDR1 is LGHNA, CDR2 YNFKEQ, per germline. Trimming left V 2 bases short and J 6 bases short, with 13 bases between.

This clonotype was seen a few times. The chain carries TRBV29-1 and TRBJ2-2; 9 bases are a match to TRBD2. CDR3 length equals 15 residues. Germline V gives CDR1 SQVTM, CDR2 ANQGSEA. After removal of 4 bases from V and 7 bases from J, the junction contained 10 bases not matched to a gene. The DNA for the CDR3 is TGCAGCGTTGGAGGGTCGCGGGAGGGCGACGGGGAGCTGTTTTTT. Translated, it gives CSVGGSREGDGELFF.